The 6 T cell receptor beta chains below come from one sample, sequenced in a study of blood T cell repertoires in COVID-19. Sequencing was performed with immunoSEQ multiplex PCR; in TCRdb, only in-frame clones are kept and a portion is missing. The sample lists fewer than 250,000 clones, more than 70% occurring once. The source material was peripheral blood. Source of these receptors: a man aged 45-65 years with active or convalescent COVID-19.

J is TRBJ2-7 and V is TRBV18; D is undetermined. Germline CDR1 reads KGHSH; CDR2 reads LQKENI. The V end was cut by 1 base, the J end by 7 bases, with 11 bases between. There are 13 residues in the CDR3. The CDR3 spells CASSPLIFEEQYF. CDR3 sequence (DNA): TGTGCCAGCTCACCACTGATATTCGAGGAGCAGTACTTC.

The rearrangement uses TRBV6-6 and TRBJ1-2, with TRBD1 as a possible D gene (6 bases). Per the germline V gene, CDR1 is MNHNY and CDR2 is SVGAGI (reference sequence). This CDR3 is built from 16 residues. The V end lost 10 bases, the J end lost 2 bases, and 23 bases lay between the germline ends. DNA for the CDR3: TGTGCCACCGAGGCAGGGGCTTGGGGACGAAACTATGGCTACACCTTC. This sequence encodes CATEAGAWGRNYGYTF.

This clone was seen only once. V usage is TRBV4-1 and J usage is TRBJ1-1; TRBD1 aligns across 7 bases. CDR3 length equals 14 residues. Trimming took 5 bases from V and 1 from J; bases not matched to a gene: 4. Germline V gene data show CDR1 as MGHRA and CDR2 as YSYEKL. CDR3 loop: CASSETGANTEAFF. The CDR3 DNA is TGCGCCAGCAGCGAAACAGGGGCGAACACTGAAGCTTTCTTT.

The sample holds one count of this clone. The CDR3 bases are TGTGCCAGCAGAACCCCGGGACAGGGCACCGGGGAGCTGTTTTTT. This codes for CASRTPGQGTGELFF. The chain uses TRBV28 and TRBJ2-2; 9 nucleotides match TRBD1. The CDR3 spans 15 residues. After removal of 6 bases from V and 4 bases from J, the junction contained 6 bases not matched to a gene. Germline loops: CDR1 MDHEN, CDR2 SYDVKM.

This clone appeared once. J is TRBJ2-4 and V is TRBV7-2; 8 bases agree with TRBD2. The V gene end was trimmed by 2 bases and the J gene end by 4 bases; junction bases not matched to a gene: 7. The CDR3 is 16 amino acids. Germline-derived CDR1 and CDR2 are SGHTA and FQGNSA. The CDR3 sequence: CASSLIKAGVKNIQYF. In DNA, the CDR3 is TGTGCCAGCAGCTTAATCAAAGCGGGGGTTAAAAACATTCAGTACTTC.

This clone was picked up one time. The V call is TRBV4-1, the J call TRBJ2-3; 12 bases agree with TRBD1. Germline V gene lookup returns CDR1 MGHRA and CDR2 YSYEKL. The CDR3 is 16 residues long. Trimming removed 0 bases from V and 7 bases from J; junction bases left unmatched: 5. DNA for the CDR3: TGCGCCAGCAGCCAAGATTGGGGACAGGGGGCGAATACGCAGTATTTT. The encoded protein is CASSQDWGQGANTQYF.